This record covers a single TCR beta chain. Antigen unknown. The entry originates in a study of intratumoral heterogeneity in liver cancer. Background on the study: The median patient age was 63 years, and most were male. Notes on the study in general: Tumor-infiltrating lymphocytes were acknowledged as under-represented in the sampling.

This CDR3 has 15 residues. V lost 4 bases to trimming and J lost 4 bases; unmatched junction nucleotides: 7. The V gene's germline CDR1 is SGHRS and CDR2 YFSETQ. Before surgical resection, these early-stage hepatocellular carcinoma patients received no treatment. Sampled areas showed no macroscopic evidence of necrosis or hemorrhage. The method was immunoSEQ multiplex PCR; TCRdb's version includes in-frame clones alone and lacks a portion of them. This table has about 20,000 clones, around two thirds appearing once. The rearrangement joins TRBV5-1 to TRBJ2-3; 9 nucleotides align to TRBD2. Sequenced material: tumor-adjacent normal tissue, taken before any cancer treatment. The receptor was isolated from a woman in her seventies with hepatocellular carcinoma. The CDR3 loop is CASSAGGLFSDTQYF. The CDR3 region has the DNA TGCGCCAGCAGCGCGGGAGGGCTGTTTTCAGATACGCAGTATTTT.